Shown below are 21 T cell receptor beta chains from a single sample sequenced in a study of shared clonotypes between healthy human individuals. Using immunoSEQ multiplex PCR, the repertoire was profiled, and TCRdb retains in-frame clones only, with some absent. The sample shows just over 2,000,000 clones, 85% to 95% of them seen only once. The specimen was naive CD4+ T cells sorted from blood. Subset denoted: CD45RA+ positively selected. The receptors shown here come from a man aged 18 to 29 in good health.

The chain couples TRBV30 to TRBJ1-5, with a weak D call TRBD1 (6 bases). CDR1 and CDR2 from the germline V gene are GTSNPN and SVGIG (reference sequence). With 5 bases removed from V and 6 bases from J, the gap between germline ends came to 17 bases. This CDR3 is 14 amino acids long. CDR3 nucleotides: TGTGCCTGGGGTCTGGGGGGGGCTGGTCAGCCCCAGCATTTT. It encodes CAWGLGGAGQPQHF.

The rearrangement joins TRBV18 to TRBJ2-2; 9 nucleotides line up with TRBD1. Germline CDR1 is KGHSH and CDR2 is LQKENI. The CDR3 totals 15 residues. V shed 4 bases and J 5 bases; nucleotides not matched to a gene: 5. The CDR3 nucleotides read TGTGCCAGCTCACTGGGACAGGGTAGGACCGGGGAGCTGTTTTTT. This translates into CASSLGQGRTGELFF.

The chain recombines TRBV4-2 with TRBJ1-4, with 7 positions matching TRBD1. The CDR3 has 13 amino acids. Losses at the gene ends were 0 bases for V and 8 bases for J; bases not matched to a gene: 0. Germline V CDR1 and CDR2: LGHNA, YNFKEQ. Written as DNA, the CDR3 is TGTGCCAGCAGCCAAGAACAGGGGGAAAAACTGTTTTTT. It codes for CASSQEQGEKLFF.

This sequence joins TRBV29-1 and TRBJ2-3; no clear D. Germline loops: CDR1 SQVTM, CDR2 ANQGSEA. The CDR3 covers 13 residues. V dropped 5 bases and J dropped 5 bases, with 14 bases sitting between them. This CDR3 reads CSVQHMGGDTQYF. The CDR3 DNA follows: TGCAGCGTTCAACACATGGGCGGAGATACGCAGTATTTT.

This clone was detected only a few times. The gene calls are TRBV29-1 and TRBJ2-7; the D gene could be TRBD1 or TRBD2 (5 bases each). There are 12 residues in the CDR3. Germline V lookup: CDR1 SQVTM, CDR2 ANQGSEA. V was shortened by 7 bases and J by 3 bases, with 13 bases between the two germline ends. This CDR3 reads CSARDARYEQYF. CDR3 nucleotides: TGCAGCGCCAGGGACGCGCGCTACGAGCAGTACTTC.

This chain's CDR3 is CARTSKPTGELFF. The CDR3 DNA follows: TGTGCCAGGACTAGCAAACCGACCGGGGAGCTGTTTTTT. The V gene is TRBV2, the J gene TRBJ2-2; TRBD2 matches 7 bases. CDR1 SNHLY and CDR2 FYNNEI come from the germline V gene. After removal of 9 bases from V and 5 bases from J, the junction contained 6 bases not matched to a gene. The CDR3 is 13 amino acids.

The chain has TRBV9 and TRBJ2-2, with D unclear. The CDR3 covers 14 residues. V lost 0 bases and J lost 6, with 9 bases in between. Germline CDR1 is SGDLS and CDR2 is YYNGEE. In DNA form, the CDR3 reads TGTGCCAGCAGCGTAGGATCTTTATCCGGGGAGCTGTTTTTT. Translating it yields CASSVGSLSGELFF.

The J gene is TRBJ2-3, the V gene TRBV10-3; 8 positions match TRBD1. The J segment lost 3 bases and the V segment lost 10 bases, leaving 6 bases of the junction unmatched. The CDR3 runs 13 residues. CDR1 is ENHRY and CDR2 is SYGVKD in the germline V gene. CDR3 bases: TGTGCCACAAAGGACAGGGCAACAGATACGCAGTATTTT. Encoded protein: CATKDRATDTQYF.

The genes are TRBV4-1 and TRBJ1-2; 8 bases line up with TRBD1. Germline-derived CDR1 and CDR2 are MGHRA and YSYEKL. The CDR3 has 17 amino acids. The ends lost 1 base at V and 0 bases at J; junction bases unmatched: 7. CDR3 sequence reads: CASSQGGQGRANYGYTF. CDR3 DNA: TGCGCCAGCAGCCAAGGCGGACAGGGAAGAGCTAACTATGGCTACACCTTC.

The chain has TRBV21-1 and TRBJ2-2. TRBV21-1 is a documented pseudogene. CDR3 size: 18 residues. CDR3 loop: CASSKNGLGPMNTGELFF. CDR3 DNA sequence: TGTGCCAGCAGCAAAAATGGGTTAGGGCCGATGAACACCGGGGAGCTGTTTTTT.

The V gene is TRBV25-1, the J gene TRBJ1-6; D is unresolved. Germline lookup yields CDR1 MGHDK and CDR2 SYGVNS. Trimming cost V 2 bases and J 8 bases, with 13 bases left between them. This CDR3 contains 15 residues. The CDR3 DNA is TGTGCCAGCAGTGAAGGGGTCAGTAGTCATTCACCCCTCCACTTT. Amino acid sequence: CASSEGVSSHSPLHF.

This clone was observed once. The rearrangement links TRBV6-6 to TRBJ1-2, with D possibly TRBD1 on 6 matching bases. The CDR3 has 13 residues. Trimming left V 5 bases short and J 1 base short, with 8 bases between. Germline CDR1 is MNHNY and CDR2 is SVGAGI (reference sequence). CDR3 sequence reads: CASSRQVNYGYTF. The DNA of the CDR3 is TGTGCCAGCAGTCGACAGGTTAACTATGGCTACACCTTC.

The chain couples TRBV12-5 to TRBJ2-7, with D hard to call. This CDR3 is 14 amino acids long. The V gene's germline CDR1 is LGHNT and CDR2 FRNRAP. V was cut by 1 base and J by 3 bases, with 10 bases left in between. For the CDR3, the DNA is TGTGCTAGTGGTTTGGGGGGAAACAACTACGAGCAGTACTTC. It translates to CASGLGGNNYEQYF.

This clone was counted a single time. The V and J genes are TRBV5-8 and TRBJ1-2; no reliable D call. The germline gives CDR1 SGHTS, CDR2 YDEGEE. The CDR3 has 10 amino acids. Trimming pared 3 bases from V and 8 bases from J, leaving 5 bases between. CDR3 sequence: CASSWYGYTF. The CDR3 nucleotides are TGTGCCAGCAGCTGGTACGGCTACACCTTC.

This clone is a singleton in its sample. This sample includes further DNA sequences coding for the same CDR3. This chain uses TRBV30 with TRBJ2-7; D ambiguous. CDR3 length: 12 amino acids. CDR1 is GTSNPN, CDR2 SVGIG, per germline (reference sequence). V was pared by 2 bases and J by 0 bases, with 5 bases between. This chain's CDR3 is CAWSPTSYEQYF. The CDR3 bases are TGTGCCTGGAGTCCGACCTCCTACGAGCAGTACTTC.

This chain links TRBV28 with TRBJ1-1, with D tentatively TRBD1 (6 bases). V lost 10 bases to trimming and J lost 4 bases, with 13 bases between them. In germline, CDR1 is MDHEN, CDR2 SYDVKM. CDR3 length equals 12 residues. The DNA for the CDR3 is TGTGCCATGGGCCGGGGGCCCACTGAAGCTTTCTTT. It specifies CAMGRGPTEAFF.

V is TRBV7-9 and J is TRBJ2-5; no definite D call. The V and J ends lost 5 bases and 5 bases respectively, with 18 bases between them. This CDR3 spans 15 amino acids. Germline V lookup: CDR1 SEHNR, CDR2 FQNEAQ (reference sequence). DNA for the CDR3: TGTGCCAGCAGCCCCTCGAGCAGTTGGGTGGAGACCCAGTACTTC. Translating it yields CASSPSSSWVETQYF.

CDR3 loop: CASSPGGGRGAYEQYF. The CDR3 DNA follows: TGTGCCAGCAGCCCCGGAGGCGGGCGGGGGGCCTACGAGCAGTACTTC. J is TRBJ2-7 and V is TRBV7-2, with TRBD2 identical over 8 bases. CDR3 length: 16 residues. Germline CDR1 is SGHTA and CDR2 is FQGNSA. The trim removed 5 bases at V and 2 bases at J, leaving 11 bases unmatched.

The chain combines TRBV10-3 with TRBJ2-2; 12 bases match TRBD2. Germline CDR1 is ENHRY and CDR2 is SYGVKD. This CDR3 comprises 15 residues. After removal of 6 bases from V and 5 bases from J, the junction contained 4 bases not matched to a gene. The CDR3 DNA reads as TGTGCCATCAGGACTAGCGGGAGTGGGACCGGGGAGCTGTTTTTT. Translating gives CAIRTSGSGTGELFF.

The chain employs TRBV10-3 and TRBJ1-2; 8 bases align to TRBD1. This CDR3 is 14 amino acids long. The V segment lost 5 bases and the J segment 5 bases; nucleotides outside the gene matches: 7. The germline V gene encodes CDR1 ENHRY and CDR2 SYGVKD. DNA for the CDR3: TGTGCCATCAGTACAGGGGGGAGGCAATATGGCTACACCTTC. Residues: CAISTGGRQYGYTF.

CDR3 nucleotides: TGCGCCAGCAGTCCCTTAGAGGGACTAGCGAGGATACAAGAGACCCAGTACTTC. This encodes CASSPLEGLARIQETQYF. The chain uses TRBV10-2 and TRBJ2-5; 10 nucleotides agree with TRBD2. Germline V gives CDR1 WSHSY, CDR2 SAAADI. This CDR3 has 18 amino acids. J was trimmed by 2 bases and V by 5 bases; bases with no gene match: 14.